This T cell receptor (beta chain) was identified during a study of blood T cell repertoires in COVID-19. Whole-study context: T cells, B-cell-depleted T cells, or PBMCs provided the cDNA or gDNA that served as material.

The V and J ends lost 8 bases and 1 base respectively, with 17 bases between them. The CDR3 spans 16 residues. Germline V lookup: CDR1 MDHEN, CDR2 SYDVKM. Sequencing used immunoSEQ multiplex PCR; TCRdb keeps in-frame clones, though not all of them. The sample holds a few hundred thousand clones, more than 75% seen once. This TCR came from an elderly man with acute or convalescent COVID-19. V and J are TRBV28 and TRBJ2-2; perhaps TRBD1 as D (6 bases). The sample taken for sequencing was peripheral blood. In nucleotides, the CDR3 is TGTGCCAGCTCAGTTTCAGGACAGATGAACACCGGGGAGCTGTTTTTT. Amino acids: CASSVSGQMNTGELFF. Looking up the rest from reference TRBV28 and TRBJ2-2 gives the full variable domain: DVKVTQSSRYLVKRTGEKVFLECVQDMDHENMFWYRQDPGLGLRLIYFSYDVKMKEKGDIPEGYSVSREKKERFSLILESASTNQTSMYLCASSVSGQMNTGELFFGEGSRLTVL.